This T cell receptor (beta chain) originates from a study of blood T cells in healthy people across ages. Worth noting for this clonotype: The antigen is undetermined.

Broader study findings: Diversity estimates from one million T cells were considered underestimates. A roughly linear age-dependent decrease characterized TCR beta diversity per million T cells. No conclusive comparison of naive versus antigen-experienced cells was possible with unsorted PBMCs.

There are 14 residues in the CDR3. Each donor had ten milliliters of peripheral blood drawn. A second PCR of about 6 to 12 cycles used a sample-barcoded 5' primer and a J-beta primer mix. TCRdb reprocessed the 5' RACE reads via MiXCR and lists one record per CDR3 protein. The sample lists about 680,000 distinct CDR3 sequences; about half were seen once. The chain recombines TRBV21-1 with TRBJ2-7; TRBD1 was called by the table and not checked on the DNA. TRBV21-1 is shown as a pseudogene. The sequenced sample consisted of blood. The source is a woman aged 55 to 70 in good health. Here the CDR3 DNA reads TGTGCCAGCAGCCCCCCGGGCGGGACCTACGAGCAGTACTTC. Its translation: CASSPPGGTYEQYF.